This TCR beta chain was captured in a study of T-cell reconstitution after alpha-beta-depleted transplantation in children. This clonotype was counted ten times or more. Unique molecular identifiers were used in preparing the TCRbeta library. TCRdb re-called the PCR reads through MiXCR, storing one row per CDR3 protein. The data show about 230,000 distinct CDR3 sequences, about 8.8% seen once. This CDR3 is built from 15 residues. Germline trimming cut 5 bases from V and 2 bases from J; bases unmatched to any gene: 7. In germline, CDR1 is SEHNR, CDR2 FQNEAQ (reference sequence). The TCR sequence derives from a human donor who donated a stem cell graft to a child with SCID. V is TRBV7-9 and J is TRBJ2-5, with 8 bases that match TRBD1. This sample comprised PBMCs from the stem cell graft donor, obtained from the stem cell graft. CDR3 amino acids: CASSTGTGYQETQYF. The CDR3, as DNA: TGTGCCAGCAGCACGGGGACAGGTTATCAAGAGACCCAGTACTTC.